A selection of T cell receptor beta chains follows, all from one sample in a study of blood T cell repertoires in COVID-19. The data were produced by immunoSEQ multiplex PCR, yet TCRdb's version contains in-frame clones alone and is incomplete. This table has roughly 40,000 clones, 80% to 90% appearing once. Sample: peripheral blood. The receptors here all came from a woman aged 70 to 79 in a cohort sampled during active COVID-19. CDR3s include the opening cysteine and the closing phenylalanine or tryptophan.

v_call: TRBV6-1
cdr3_aa: CASSEEGPSNQPQHF

v_call: TRBV12-3/TRBV12-4
cdr3_aa: CASSFTMDSEAFF

v_call: TRBV9
cdr3_aa: CASSVATDWGQKFSGANVLTF

v_call: TRBV2
cdr3_aa: CASSWTSGSPGELFF

v_call: TRBV10-2
cdr3_aa: CASSESGGTNGDEQFF

v_call: TRBV7-9
cdr3_aa: CASSFSLGQSDEAFF

v_call: TRBV28
cdr3_aa: CASRTQGKQETQYF

v_call: TRBV20-1
cdr3_aa: CSARQGNEQYF

v_call: TRBV3-1/TRBV3-2
cdr3_aa: CASSPRQGQPQHF

v_call: TRBV10-2
cdr3_aa: CASSEIEGGQFF

v_call: TRBV6-2/TRBV6-3
cdr3_aa: CASSYGGWGNQPQHF

v_call: TRBV30
cdr3_aa: CAWSVQGGPEQYF

v_call: TRBV4-3
cdr3_aa: CASSQDRLPTGELFF

v_call: TRBV30
cdr3_aa: CAWRRPVGEKLFF

v_call: TRBV30
cdr3_aa: CAWGAGTSVPGELFF

v_call: TRBV7-9
cdr3_aa: CASSPRTSSVVVTQYF

v_call: TRBV3-1/TRBV3-2
cdr3_aa: CASSQGGRNNQPQHF

v_call: TRBV6-2/TRBV6-3
cdr3_aa: CASSFDMGQSFESYEQYF

v_call: TRBV7-2
cdr3_aa: CASSLRQGGNTEAFF

v_call: TRBV24-1
cdr3_aa: CATSEGARETQYF

v_call: TRBV5-4
cdr3_aa: CASSLEGASWNEQFF

v_call: TRBV4-3
cdr3_aa: CASSHDTGRVGGYTF

v_call: TRBV6-5
cdr3_aa: CASSTNSRNTEAFF